The T cell receptor beta chain under discussion was sequenced for a study of T cell responses to AZD1222 COVID-19 vaccine. Study findings and constraints: With dominance at 160-218 and 743-854, vaccine-associated CD4 TCRs spanned spike. Spike-specific TCR breadth and depth grew following two AZD1222 doses. White British ancestry dominated among donors, who included more females, and clonal diversity was possibly underestimated.

A remark on this clone: Its antigen is as yet unknown.

Sequencing used immunoSEQ multiplex PCR; TCRdb keeps in-frame clones, though not all of them. The table includes more than 150,000 clones, 80% to 95% detected once. CDR1 and CDR2 from the germline V gene are SNHLY and FYNNEI. This CDR3 comprises 15 residues. J was trimmed by 1 base and V by 7 bases; bases with no gene match: 5. Sequences were derived from peripheral blood, sampled on day 0 of AZD1222 vaccination. The V and J genes are TRBV2 and TRBJ1-4; 8 positions agree with TRBD1. The TCR originated in an adult in good health. CDR3 amino acids: CASTRDRGTNEKLFF. CDR3 nucleotides: TGTGCCAGCACTAGAGACAGGGGAACTAATGAAAAACTGTTTTTT.